The rows below give T cell receptor beta chains drawn from one sample of a study of early T cells in non-severe SARS-CoV-2 infection. TCRdb reprocessed the 5' RACE reads with MiXCR, giving one entry per CDR3 protein. The table records approximately 34,000 distinct CDR3 sequences, about 5.2% of them present only once. This specimen was whole blood, taken at baseline. The receptors come from an adult who was a healthcare worker with PCR-confirmed SARS-CoV-2 infection or an uninfected control (not recorded which). The CDR3 runs from the conserved cysteine through the conserved F or W. The D gene is left open where the match is weak. The listing skips clone size in some rows; elsewhere it reads once, few, many or a size class.

CDR3 protein	CDR3 DNA	V gene	clone size	D gene	J gene	CDR3 length
CASSPRRQGWEKLFF	TGTGCCAGCTCACCACGGCGTCAGGGATGGGAAAAACTGTTTTTT	TRBV18	many	-	TRBJ1-4	15
CASSYSYSSSWRGYTF	TGTGCCAGCAGTTACTCGTATTCGTCGAGTTGGCGCGGCTACACCTTC	TRBV6-5	many	-	TRBJ1-2	16
CASSLTSGGPGTQYF	TGTGCCAGCAGTTTGACTAGCGGGGGCCCCGGTACGCAGTATTTT	TRBV12-3/TRBV12-4	many	TRBD2	TRBJ2-3	15
CASSRQVSYEQYF	TGTGCCAGCAGCCGACAGGTCTCCTACGAGCAGTACTTC	TRBV14	-	-	TRBJ2-7	13
CASSLREFGEQYF	TGTGCCAGCAGCCTTCGGGAGTTTGGCGAGCAGTACTTC	TRBV7-6	many	-	TRBJ2-7	13
CASAWTGIDQPQHF	TGTGCCAGCGCCTGGACAGGAATTGATCAGCCCCAGCATTTT	TRBV21-1	-	-	TRBJ1-5	14
CASRVGRNTDTQYF	TGTGCCAGCAGGGTGGGACGGAACACAGATACGCAGTATTTT	TRBV7-2	many	-	TRBJ2-3	14
CASSLLQFNTGELFF	TGTGCCAGCAGCTTGCTTCAGTTTAACACCGGGGAGCTGTTTTTT	TRBV11-2	many	-	TRBJ2-2	15
CASSGKQGNYGYTF	TGTGCCAGCAGCGGGAAACAGGGGAACTATGGCTACACCTTC	TRBV12-3/TRBV12-4	many	TRBD1	TRBJ1-2	14
CASSLGQGFYNEQFF	TGCGCCAGCAGCCTGGGACAGGGGTTCTACAATGAGCAGTTCTTC	TRBV4-1	many	TRBD1	TRBJ2-1	15
CSAAPGRSYEQYF	TGCAGTGCGGCACCGGGACGCTCCTACGAGCAGTACTTC	TRBV20-1	many	-	TRBJ2-7	13
CASSILAGSETQYF	TGTGCCAGCAGTATACTAGCGGGATCGGAGACCCAGTACTTC	TRBV12-3/TRBV12-4	many	TRBD2	TRBJ2-5	14
CASSYFMVTEAFF	TGTGCCAGCAGTTATTTTATGGTCACTGAAGCTTTCTTT	TRBV6-9	many	-	TRBJ1-1	13
CASSGGYGYGYTF	TGCGCCAGCAGCGGGGGTTACGGCTATGGCTACACCTTC	TRBV5-1	many	-	TRBJ1-2	13
CASCENRRGQNQPQHF	TGTGCCAGTTGCGAAAACAGGAGGGGGCAGAATCAGCCCCAGCATTTT	TRBV21-1	many	-	TRBJ1-5	16
CASSLPFSGRNTGELFF	TGTGCCAGCAGCCTCCCTTTTAGCGGGAGGAACACCGGGGAGCTGTTTTTT	TRBV7-2	few	TRBD2	TRBJ2-2	17
CASSNPVGGEQYF	TGCGCCAGCAGCAACCCTGTTGGGGGCGAGCAGTACTTC	TRBV5-1	-	-	TRBJ2-7	13
CSARDSIPSGDYNEQFF	TGCAGTGCTAGAGATAGTATCCCTAGCGGGGATTACAATGAGCAGTTCTTC	TRBV20-1	many	TRBD2	TRBJ2-1	17
CASSQDPLAVRTDTQYF	TGCGCCAGCAGCCAAGATCCGCTAGCGGTACGCACAGATACGCAGTATTTT	TRBV4-1	many	TRBD2	TRBJ2-3	17
CASSFDGLAGYNEQFF	TGTGCCAGCAGCTTCGACGGACTAGCGGGGTACAATGAGCAGTTCTTC	TRBV7-9	-	TRBD2	TRBJ2-1	16
CSAGDRYTDTQYF	TGCAGTGCCGGGGACAGATACACAGATACGCAGTATTTT	TRBV20-1	-	TRBD1	TRBJ2-3	13
CASIRSVSDGHGELFF	TGTGCCAGCATCCGCAGCGTGTCAGATGGGCACGGGGAGCTGTTTTTT	TRBV11-2	few	-	TRBJ2-2	16
CASSPTLSISGANVLTF	TGTGCCAGCAGCCCCACCTTGAGTATTTCTGGGGCCAACGTCCTGACTTTC	TRBV7-6	many	-	TRBJ2-6	17
CASSYSSKNEQFF	TGTGCCAGCAGTTACTCCTCTAAGAATGAGCAGTTCTTC	TRBV6-5	many	-	TRBJ2-1	13
CSAVPGLGTDTQYF	TGCAGTGCAGTACCGGGACTGGGCACAGATACGCAGTATTTT	TRBV20-1	many	-	TRBJ2-3	14
CASRGTSGTDTQYF	TGTGCCAGCAGGGGGACTAGCGGCACAGATACGCAGTATTTT	TRBV2	many	TRBD2	TRBJ2-3	14
CASSRSHSQDRTQYF	TGTGCCAGCTCACGAAGCCACAGCCAGGATCGGACGCAGTATTTT	TRBV18	-	-	TRBJ2-3	15
CASSSSGGPKLFF	TGTGCCAGCAGCTCTTCAGGGGGTCCAAAACTGTTTTTT	TRBV5-4	many	TRBD1	TRBJ1-4	13
CSAGPISGGYNEQFF	TGCAGTGCTGGACCCATTTCGGGAGGGTACAATGAGCAGTTCTTC	TRBV20-1	many	TRBD2	TRBJ2-1	15
CASRSGAWDTEAFF	TGTGCCAGCAGAAGCGGGGCGTGGGACACTGAAGCTTTCTTT	TRBV28	few	-	TRBJ1-1	14
CASSQGLTQYF	TGTGCCAGCAGTCAGGGACTTACCCAGTACTTC	TRBV6-2/TRBV6-3	-	-	TRBJ2-5	11
CATSRENLAGVNTGELFF	TGTGCCACCAGCAGAGAGAATCTAGCGGGAGTCAACACCGGGGAGCTGTTTTTT	TRBV15	few	TRBD2	TRBJ2-2	18
CASNSLSAGGSGGEQFF	TGTGCCAGCAACTCACTCTCGGCGGGAGGATCGGGAGGTGAGCAGTTCTTC	TRBV27	-	TRBD2	TRBJ2-1	17
CAISGPGQKYF	TGTGCCATCAGTGGGCCGGGACAGAAGTACTTC	TRBV10-3	many	TRBD1	TRBJ2-7	11
CASSPSRTSGKDTQYF	TGTGCCAGCAGTCCCTCCCGGACTAGCGGGAAAGATACGCAGTATTTT	TRBV27	many	TRBD2	TRBJ2-3	16
CASSEIARVGTGELFF	TGTGCCAGCAGTGAAATTGCCAGGGTAGGGACCGGGGAGCTGTTTTTT	TRBV6-1	many	-	TRBJ2-2	16
CSAVPGGGNTEAFF	TGCAGCGCAGTACCCGGGGGGGGTAACACTGAAGCTTTCTTT	TRBV29-1	many	-	TRBJ1-1	14
CASSPQTSGPETQYF	TGTGCCAGCAGCCCCCAGACTAGCGGGCCAGAGACCCAGTACTTC	TRBV3-1	many	TRBD2	TRBJ2-5	15
CSARGDSMNTEAFF	TGCAGTGCTAGAGGGGACAGCATGAACACTGAAGCTTTCTTT	TRBV20-1	many	TRBD1	TRBJ1-1	14
CASSLWGFGGGNPPLKLDTQYF	TGTGCCAGCAGTTTATGGGGATTCGGGGGAGGGAACCCACCCCTAAAATTAGATACGCAGTATTTT	TRBV27	many	TRBD2	TRBJ2-3	22
CASSQAPEGAEQYF	TGCGCCAGCAGCCAAGCTCCCGAGGGAGCCGAGCAGTACTTC	TRBV4-1	-	-	TRBJ2-7	14
CSARFWTQYNEQFF	TGCAGTGCTCGATTTTGGACGCAATACAATGAGCAGTTCTTC	TRBV20-1	many	-	TRBJ2-1	14
CSVGPLSYNEQFF	TGCAGCGTTGGACCACTTTCCTACAATGAGCAGTTCTTC	TRBV29-1	-	-	TRBJ2-1	13
CAWVAGTSGTNEQFF	TGTGCCTGGGTCGCCGGGACTAGCGGGACGAATGAGCAGTTCTTC	TRBV30	many	TRBD2	TRBJ2-1	15
CASSLVGGYEQFF	TGTGCCAGCAGCTTAGTCGGGGGCTATGAGCAGTTCTTC	TRBV7-8	many	-	TRBJ2-1	13
CSARDSPGDLHSYGYTF	TGCAGTGCTAGAGACAGCCCAGGTGATCTACACAGCTATGGCTACACCTTC	TRBV20-1	many	-	TRBJ1-2	17
CASSPGTPNVGSPLHF	TGTGCCAGCAGTCCCGGGACACCAAACGTGGGTTCACCCCTCCACTTT	TRBV28	many	-	TRBJ1-6	16
CASSRLNTEAFF	TGTGCCAGCAGCCGCTTGAACACTGAAGCTTTCTTT	TRBV25-1	many	-	TRBJ1-1	12
CASSPLGYNEQFF	TGTGCCAGTAGTCCCCTGGGGTACAATGAGCAGTTCTTC	TRBV19	many	-	TRBJ2-1	13
CASSAPSRQYF	TGTGCCAGCAGTGCCCCTAGTCGGCAGTACTTC	TRBV28	many	-	TRBJ2-7	11
CASTVLADYNEQFF	TGTGCCAGCACGGTACTAGCGGACTACAATGAGCAGTTCTTC	TRBV9	many	TRBD2	TRBJ2-1	14
CSAPASGASSYNEQFF	TGCAGTGCTCCAGCTAGCGGGGCTAGCTCCTACAATGAGCAGTTCTTC	TRBV20-1	many	TRBD2	TRBJ2-1	16
CASSPQGNEQFF	TGTGCCAGCAGTCCACAGGGGAATGAGCAGTTCTTC	TRBV27	many	TRBD1	TRBJ2-1	12